The 29 T cell receptor beta chains reported below all come from one sample, sequenced in a study of spatial heterogeneity in lung cancer. Time point given: blood at routine non-recurrence follow-up after resection. TCRdb independently ran MiXCR on the 5' RACE reads; one entry per CDR3 protein. The sample includes approximately 16,000 distinct CDR3 sequences, 5.5% to 7% of them seen just once. Source: PBMCs, taken at follow-up. All receptors derive from a male donor with early-stage non-small cell lung cancer.

This clonotype has ten or more counts. The V call is TRBV28, the J call TRBJ2-2; 8 bases are shared with TRBD1. V shed 5 bases and J 5 bases; nucleotides not matched to a gene: 7. The length of the CDR3 is 15 residues. Per germline, CDR1 MDHEN and CDR2 SYDVKM. The CDR3 loop reads CASSPQGARTGELFF. The CDR3 nucleotides read TGTGCCAGCAGTCCCCAGGGGGCGCGGACCGGGGAGCTGTTTTTT.

This clonotype has at least ten counts. The chain links TRBV20-1 to TRBJ2-1, with D possibly matching TRBD2 (6 bases). CDR3 length equals 16 residues. With 1 base removed from V and 4 bases from J, the gap between germline ends came to 17 bases. The germline gives CDR1 DFQATT, CDR2 SNEGSKA (reference sequence). The CDR3 DNA follows: TGCAGTGCTAGAGCTGTCAAAGCGGGTCTATACAATGAGCAGTTCTTC. Protein: CSARAVKAGLYNEQFF.

This clonotype was recorded at least ten times. This chain joins TRBV25-1 and TRBJ1-5, with a possible D match to TRBD1 (6 bases). V was shortened by 1 base and J by 6 bases, with 10 bases between the two germline ends. This CDR3 region has 14 residues. CDR1 is MGHDK and CDR2 is SYGVNS in the germline V gene. The CDR3 DNA follows: TGTGCCAGCAGTGAATCGACCAGGGGTCAGCCCCAGCATTTT. Its protein is CASSESTRGQPQHF.

This clonotype appeared many times. V usage is TRBV3-1 and J usage is TRBJ2-5, with unresolved D. This CDR3 is 14 amino acids long. Germline V gene lookup returns CDR1 LGHDT and CDR2 YNNKEL (reference sequence). Trimming removed 2 bases at V and 2 bases at J, with 9 bases between. CDR3: CASSQISVQETQYF. The DNA of the CDR3 is TGTGCCAGCAGCCAAATCAGTGTACAAGAGACCCAGTACTTC.

Ten or more counts support this clonotype. This chain links TRBV28 with TRBJ2-3; no firm D call. The CDR3 consists of 13 residues. V gave up 6 bases and J gave up 2 bases, with 9 bases separating them. CDR1 and CDR2 (germline): MDHEN, SYDVKM. The CDR3 DNA sequence: TGTGCCAGCAGGAGGCAGCCCACAGATACGCAGTATTTT. Its protein is CASRRQPTDTQYF. The full variable domain, with the rest looked up from reference TRBV28 and TRBJ2-3, is DVKVTQSSRYLVKRTGEKVFLECVQDMDHENMFWYRQDPGLGLRLIYFSYDVKMKEKGDIPEGYSVSREKKERFSLILESASTNQTSMYLCASRRQPTDTQYFGPGTRLTVL.

This clonotype has at least ten counts. The chain uses TRBV10-3 and TRBJ2-1; D is tentatively TRBD1 or TRBD2 (7 bases each). The CDR3 covers 13 residues. From germline, CDR1 is ENHRY and CDR2 SYGVKD. V gave up 4 bases and J gave up 10 bases, with 14 bases separating them. The CDR3 DNA follows: TGTGCCATCAGTGTCGGGCAGGGGGGGGAGCAGTTCTTC. Its protein is CAISVGQGGEQFF.

This clonotype has a count of ten or more. V gene TRBV9 combines with J gene TRBJ1-1; D is unclear. This CDR3 comprises 15 residues. The V end was cut by 4 bases, the J end by 4 bases, with 17 bases between. Germline CDR1 and CDR2: SGDLS and YYNGEE. Written as DNA, the CDR3 is TGTGCCAGCAGCCCGCAGGTGGCCCTGGGCACTGAAGCTTTCTTT. Its translation is CASSPQVALGTEAFF.

This clonotype was seen many times. This chain joins TRBV29-1 and TRBJ2-1, with 12 bases fitting TRBD2. With 6 bases clipped from V and 5 bases from J, the junction kept 14 bases outside the gene matches. Germline lookup yields CDR1 SQVTM and CDR2 ANQGSEA. This CDR3 contains 17 residues. CDR3 DNA: TGCAGCGTCCAAAGGAGGACTAGCGGGACGGAACACAATGAGCAGTTCTTC. Translated: CSVQRRTSGTEHNEQFF.

This clonotype was recorded many times. The rearrangement links TRBV15 to TRBJ2-5; possible D gene TRBD1, 6 bases. Trimming shortened V by 0 bases and J by 7 bases, and 9 bases separated the two germline ends. Germline assignment: CDR1 LNHNV and CDR2 YYDKDF (reference sequence). This CDR3 region has 13 residues. The CDR3 sequence: CATSRDQGTTQYF. The CDR3, as DNA: TGTGCCACCAGCAGAGACCAGGGGACGACCCAGTACTTC.

This clonotype was seen repeatedly, ten times or more. CDR3: CASSSQGDTQYF. The CDR3 region has the DNA TGTGCCAGCAGCTCGCAGGGGGATACGCAGTATTTT. The rearrangement links TRBV7-3 to TRBJ2-3; D perhaps matches TRBD1 (6 bases). The V and J ends lost 4 bases and 6 bases respectively, with 8 bases between them. Germline V lookup: CDR1 SGHTA, CDR2 FQGTGA. This CDR3 has 12 residues. Complete variable domain (other parts from reference TRBV7-3 and TRBJ2-3): GAGVSQTPSNKVTEKGKYVELRCDPISGHTALYWYRQSLGQGPEFLIYFQGTGAADDSGLPNDRFFAVRPEGSVSTLKIQRTERGDSAVYLCASSSQGDTQYFGPGTRLTVL.

This clonotype has a count of ten or more. The chain recombines TRBV5-1 with TRBJ1-2; weak D call: TRBD1 (5 bases). V lost 0 bases to trimming and J lost 4 bases, with 13 bases between them. CDR1 and CDR2 from the germline V gene are SGHRS and YFSETQ. The CDR3 runs 15 residues. The CDR3 nucleotides read TGCGCCAGCAGCTTGGACGGTGGGACGGCCTATGGCTACACCTTC. This translates into CASSLDGGTAYGYTF.

Within the sample, this clonotype is medium-sized. The chain joins TRBV29-1 to TRBJ2-7, with 9 bases identical to TRBD1. Looked up from germline, CDR1 is SQVTM and CDR2 is ANQGSEA. The J segment lost 3 bases and the V segment lost 6 bases, leaving 6 bases of the junction unmatched. This CDR3 comprises 13 residues. The CDR3 DNA sequence: TGCAGCGTCACGACAGGGGGTTACTACGAGCAGTACTTC. As protein: CSVTTGGYYEQYF.

This clonotype has at least ten counts. The rearrangement links TRBV6-2 or TRBV6-3 to TRBJ2-2; no reliable D call. V was trimmed by 6 bases and J by 0 bases, leaving 11 bases between them. Germline CDR1 is MNHEY and CDR2 is SVGEGT. This CDR3 has 15 residues. The CDR3 is CASRKGSPNTGELFF. The CDR3 DNA sequence: TGTGCCAGCAGGAAGGGAAGCCCGAACACCGGGGAGCTGTTTTTT.

In this sample, this clonotype turned up many times. This sequence joins TRBV12-3 or TRBV12-4 and TRBJ1-5; D not certain. Trimming shortened V by 7 bases and J by 2 bases, and 9 bases separated the two germline ends. The CDR3 runs 13 residues. CDR3 region: CASKVAGNQPQHF. As DNA, the CDR3 is TGTGCCAGCAAGGTCGCGGGCAATCAGCCCCAGCATTTT.

This rearrangement joins TRBV11-2 to TRBJ1-3; D might be TRBD1 (6 bases). V lost 3 bases and J 4 bases, leaving 10 bases between the germline ends. Germline V gene lookup returns CDR1 SGHAT and CDR2 FQNNGV. The CDR3 sequence is 14 residues long. The CDR3 is CASSFQGRGNTIYF. The CDR3 coding sequence is TGTGCCAGCAGCTTTCAGGGGCGGGGAAACACCATATATTTT. Variable domain in full (rest from reference TRBV11-2 and TRBJ1-3): EAGVAQSPRYKIIEKRQSVAFWCNPISGHATLYWYQQILGQGPKLLIQFQNNGVVDDSQLPKDRFSAERLKGVDSTLKIQPAKLEDSAVYLCASSFQGRGNTIYFGEGSWLTVV.

The sample holds many counts of this clonotype. The rearrangement joins TRBV20-1 to TRBJ1-5, with TRBD1 identical over 8 bases. V trimming: 2 bases; J trimming: 4 bases; junction bases outside the gene matches: 7. The length of the CDR3 is 15 residues. Germline values: CDR1 DFQATT, CDR2 SNEGSKA (reference sequence). CDR3 sequence: CSARPQGAGNQPQHF. The CDR3 coding sequence is TGCAGTGCTAGACCGCAGGGGGCAGGAAATCAGCCCCAGCATTTT.

This clonotype is termed medium-sized. The gene calls are TRBV7-2 and TRBJ2-1; D remains ambiguous. The CDR3 is made up of 13 amino acids. The V end was cut by 4 bases, the J end by 8 bases, with 12 bases between. Germline assignment: CDR1 SGHTA and CDR2 FQGNSA. The CDR3 region has the DNA TGTGCCAGCAGCTCTCGCCCTAGAGATGAGCAGTTCTTC. Protein product: CASSSRPRDEQFF. The full variable domain, rest sourced from reference TRBV7-2 and TRBJ2-1, is GAGVSQSPSNKVTEKGKDVELRCDPISGHTALYWYRQSLGQGLEFLIYFQGNSAPDKSGLPSDRFSAERTGGSVSTLTIQRTQQEDSAVYLCASSSRPRDEQFFGPGTRLTVL.

This clonotype was observed many times. The chain is built from TRBV5-1 and TRBJ2-3; no clear D. CDR3 size: 15 residues. V was cut by 3 bases and J by 4 bases, with 15 bases left in between. Germline CDR1 and CDR2: SGHRS and YFSETQ. CDR3 sequence: CASSYRAGPPDTQYF. The DNA for the CDR3 is TGCGCCAGCAGCTATCGGGCAGGACCCCCAGATACGCAGTATTTT.

Ten or more counts support this clonotype. CDR3 in DNA: TGTGCCAGCAGCCTCTCTGGGGCCAACGTCCTGACTTTC. This gives the protein CASSLSGANVLTF. This chain connects TRBV28 to TRBJ2-6; no reliable D call. With 6 bases removed from V and 0 bases from J, the gap between germline ends came to 3 bases. CDR1 and CDR2 from the germline V gene are MDHEN and SYDVKM. The CDR3 length is 13 residues.

This clonotype was observed many times. The genes are TRBV4-2 and TRBJ2-4; no clear D. From germline, CDR1 is LGHNA and CDR2 YNFKEQ. The CDR3 totals 12 residues. The V and J ends lost 4 bases and 9 bases respectively, with 10 bases between them. The CDR3: CASSPVGSIQYF. CDR3 bases: TGTGCCAGCAGCCCGGTGGGTAGCATTCAGTACTTC.

The table lists this clonotype with a few counts. The V gene is TRBV7-2, the J gene TRBJ2-7; D gene ambiguous. The CDR3 contains 13 residues. Between the trimmed V and J ends, which lost 3 bases and 4 bases, there was a span of 10 bases. CDR1 and CDR2 from the germline V gene are SGHTA and FQGNSA. In DNA, the CDR3 is TGTGCCAGCAGCTTGGGAACCGAATACGAGCAGTACTTC. Protein sequence: CASSLGTEYEQYF.

This clonotype appeared many times. The CDR3 nucleotides are TGCGCCAGCAGCTTGGCCCAAGAGACCCAGTACTTC. Its translation: CASSLAQETQYF. This chain connects TRBV5-1 to TRBJ2-5; D is unresolved. CDR3 length equals 12 residues. Looked up from germline, CDR1 is SGHRS and CDR2 is YFSETQ. V dropped 0 bases and J dropped 1 base, with 1 base sitting between them. Supplemented by reference TRBV5-1 and TRBJ2-5, the full variable domain reads KAGVTQTPRYLIKTRGQQVTLSCSPISGHRSVSWYQQTPGQGLQFLFEYFSETQRNKGNFPGRFSGRQFSNSRSEMNVSTLELGDSALYLCASSLAQETQYFGPGTRLLVL.

As regards this clonotype: A read error may be the cause here, since a much bigger clone is one base away. The rearrangement uses TRBV27 and TRBJ1-5; D remains unclear. CDR1 is MNHEY, CDR2 SMNVEV, per germline (reference sequence). The CDR3 totals 13 residues. The V end lost 2 bases, the J end lost 9 bases, and 11 bases lay between the germline ends. CDR3 amino acids: CASSLRGSRPQHF. CDR3 sequence (DNA): TGTGCCAGCAGTTTAAGAGGGAGTCGGCCCCAGCATTTT.

There are many counts of this clonotype. The chain links TRBV16 to TRBJ1-1; tentatively, D is TRBD1 (5 bases). Germline V CDR1 and CDR2: KGHSY, FQNENV. This CDR3 spans 18 amino acids. V shed 4 bases and J shed 3 bases, with 24 bases lying between them. CDR3: CASSPMSVRVYRDTEAFF. CDR3 nucleotides: TGTGCCAGCAGCCCAATGTCGGTCAGGGTATACAGAGACACTGAAGCTTTCTTT.

This clonotype was observed many times. The chain joins TRBV5-1 to TRBJ2-2; 8 positions agree with TRBD1. V was clipped by 4 bases and J by 4 bases; unmatched bases: 6. Per germline, CDR1 SGHRS and CDR2 YFSETQ. This CDR3 is built from 15 residues. In DNA form, the CDR3 reads TGCGCCAGCAGCCCAGGGGGCGCAGGCACCGGGGAGCTGTTTTTT. This codes for CASSPGGAGTGELFF.

Ten or more counts support this clonotype. The J gene is TRBJ2-7, the V gene TRBV7-2; D remains unclear. CDR1 is SGHTA and CDR2 is FQGNSA in the germline V gene. The ends were cut back, 5 bases at V and 3 bases at J, with 5 bases in the middle. The CDR3 sequence is 11 residues long. This CDR3 reads CASSADYEQYF. In DNA, the CDR3 is TGTGCCAGCAGCGCCGACTACGAGCAGTACTTC.

There are many counts of this clonotype. The gene calls are TRBV7-2 and TRBJ2-3; TRBD2 aligns across 10 bases. CDR1 SGHTA and CDR2 FQGNSA come from the germline V gene. The junction had 4 bases not matched to a gene; V was cut back by 5 bases and J by 2 bases. CDR3 size: 15 residues. The CDR3 is CASSATSGYTDTQYF. The CDR3 DNA reads TGTGCCAGCAGCGCGACTAGCGGGTACACAGATACGCAGTATTTT.

At least ten counts were recorded for this clonotype. This chain connects TRBV30 to TRBJ1-1; tentatively, D is TRBD1 (5 bases). The V and J ends lost 0 bases and 3 bases respectively, with 11 bases between them. This CDR3 comprises 14 residues. CDR1 GTSNPN and CDR2 SVGIG come from the germline V gene (reference sequence). The CDR3 DNA reads TGTGCCTGGAGTGTCACAGGACTTCACACTGAAGCTTTCTTT. Amino acid sequence: CAWSVTGLHTEAFF.

This clonotype showed up many times. This sequence joins TRBV23-1 and TRBJ2-5; TRBD1 matches at 11 bases. TRBV23-1 is an open reading frame whose function is uncertain. Trimming at V came to 0 bases and at J to 7 bases, leaving 7 bases not matched to a gene. This CDR3 spans 16 amino acids. The CDR3 DNA is TGCGCCAGCAGTCAATCGGGACAGGGGGTTAAGGGGACCCAGTACTTC. Its protein product is CASSQSGQGVKGTQYF.